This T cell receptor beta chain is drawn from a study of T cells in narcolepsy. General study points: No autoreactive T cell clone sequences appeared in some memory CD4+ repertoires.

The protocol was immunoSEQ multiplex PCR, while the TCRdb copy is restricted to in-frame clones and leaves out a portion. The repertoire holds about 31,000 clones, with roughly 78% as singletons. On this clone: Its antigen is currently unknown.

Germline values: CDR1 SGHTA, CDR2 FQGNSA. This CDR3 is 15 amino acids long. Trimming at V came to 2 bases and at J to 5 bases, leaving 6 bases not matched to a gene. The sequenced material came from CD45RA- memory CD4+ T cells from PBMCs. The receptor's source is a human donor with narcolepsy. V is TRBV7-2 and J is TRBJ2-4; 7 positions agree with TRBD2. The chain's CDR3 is CASSLSNSGQNIQYF. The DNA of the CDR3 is TGTGCCAGCAGCTTAAGTAATAGCGGGCAAAACATTCAGTACTTC.